The clone carrying this T cell receptor beta chain occurred many times. Trimming shortened V by 0 bases and J by 4 bases, and 7 bases separated the two germline ends. The CDR3 has 14 residues. Germline CDR1 reads SGHTS; CDR2 reads YDEGEE. Patients chosen for sequencing had CD8+CD57+ cells that had expanded, as shown by flow cytometry. Patients, without exception, had severe acquired aplastic anemia. These data come from a study of CD8+CD57+ T cells in acquired aplastic anemia. Study overall: The DNA of sorted CD4+ and CD8+ cells averaged 3.2 ug.

The template used for profiling TCR beta VDJ and CDR3 was genomic DNA. TCRdb recomputed calls from the reads with MiXCR, one row per CDR3 protein. This sample has roughly 260,000 distinct CDR3 sequences, with approximately 45% found just once. This clonotype originated in a human donor with aplastic anemia. Sample: sorted CD4+, CD8+, or CD8+CD57+ T cells (not recorded which) from PBMCs. The genes are TRBV5-8 and TRBJ2-2; D not resolved. This CDR3 reads CASSLDLSTGELFF. The CDR3 coding sequence is TGTGCCAGCAGCTTGGATCTGAGCACCGGGGAGCTGTTTTTT.